Shown below are 5 T cell receptor beta chains from a single sample sequenced in a study of CXCR3-negative and CXCR3-positive naive CD8 T cells. TRB cDNA libraries were made by UMI-labeled 5' RACE. With the 5' RACE reads reprocessed, TCRdb shows one record per CDR3 protein and no DNA. This sample's table has around 140,000 distinct CDR3 sequences. The sequenced material came from naive CXCR3- CD8+ T cells from blood. Subset noted: CD45RO-CCR7+CD27+CD95- naive CD8+ T cells lacking CXCR3 (TNR3-). These receptors all stem from a human donor in good health. Some clones in this sample may be carry-over from other donors' samples.

CDR3 loop: CASSFPSGVLSYEQYF. This chain uses TRBV28 with TRBJ2-7; with no DNA, the TCRdb D assignment of TRBD2 cannot be verified. The CDR3 length is 16 residues. The germline CDR1 and CDR2 sequences are MDHEN and SYDVKM. The complete variable domain, with remaining parts taken from reference TRBV28 and TRBJ2-7, reads DVKVTQSSRYLVKRTGEKVFLECVQDMDHENMFWYRQDPGLGLRLIYFSYDVKMKEKGDIPEGYSVSREKKERFSLILESASTNQTSMYLCASSFPSGVLSYEQYFGPGTRLTVT.

V and J are TRBV6-5 and TRBJ2-1; the D call of TRBD2 rests on TCRdb alone, since no DNA is present to check it. CDR1 is MNHEY and CDR2 is SVGAGI in the germline V gene. The CDR3 is 15 amino acids. The CDR3: CASSYSGLAANEQFF.

This rearrangement joins TRBV4-1 to TRBJ2-5; TCRdb outputs TRBD1, but without DNA this stays unchecked. The CDR3 length is 15 residues. Germline V gene data show CDR1 as MGHRA and CDR2 as YSYEKL. This CDR3 is CASSQVQGAGETQYF.

The rearrangement links TRBV11-3 to TRBJ1-2; the TCRdb D gene call, TRBD1, has no DNA to confirm it. Per the germline V gene, CDR1 is SGHNT and CDR2 is YENEEA. The CDR3 has 12 residues. The CDR3 region is CASSHDRVGYTF.

The gene calls are TRBV20-1 and TRBJ2-7; as DNA is missing, the TRBD2 call by TCRdb cannot be tested. This CDR3 has 15 residues. CDR1 is DFQATT and CDR2 is SNEGSKA in the germline V gene (reference sequence). The CDR3 loop reads CSARERASAYREQYF.